The next 5 T cell receptor beta chains were all read from a single sample in a study of Tregs in tolerant kidney transplant recipients. Generated by immunoSEQ multiplex PCR, the TCRdb table keeps only in-frame clones and is missing some. The data contain about 73,000 clones, 91% of them singletons. Material: Tregs from blood, obtained before the transplant. Receptors were obtained from a human donor who received a combined kidney and bone marrow transplant.

The DNA for the CDR3 is TGTGCCAGTAGGGGACAGGGGGACTACAATGAGCAGTTCTTC. It translates to CASRGQGDYNEQFF. The chain joins TRBV19 to TRBJ2-1; TRBD1 matches at 11 bases. CDR3 length: 14 residues. Per the germline V gene, CDR1 is LNHDA and CDR2 is SQIVND (reference sequence). J lost 3 bases, V lost 6 bases, and 1 base had no gene match.

The chain couples TRBV10-3 to TRBJ2-1, with 10 bases matching TRBD2. The CDR3 is 15 amino acids. Germline assignment: CDR1 ENHRY and CDR2 SYGVKD. V was clipped by 7 bases and J by 4 bases; unmatched bases: 7. As DNA, the CDR3 is TGTGCCATCACCCCCGGACTAGCGGAATACAATGAGCAGTTCTTC. This encodes CAITPGLAEYNEQFF.

The chain carries TRBV7-9 and TRBJ2-7; possible D gene TRBD2, 6 bases. Per the germline V gene, CDR1 is SEHNR and CDR2 is FQNEAQ (reference sequence). The CDR3 loop spans 14 amino acids. With 1 base removed from V and 4 bases from J, the gap between germline ends came to 11 bases. The CDR3: CASSLGSGVYEQYF. The CDR3 DNA is TGTGCCAGCAGCTTAGGTTCGGGAGTGTACGAGCAGTACTTC.

The V and J genes are TRBV2 and TRBJ2-6; 7 positions match TRBD1. The trim removed 6 bases at V and 2 bases at J, leaving 7 bases unmatched. The CDR3 length is 16 residues. CDR1 SNHLY and CDR2 FYNNEI come from the germline V gene. CDR3 in amino acids: CASSAQTGAGANVLTF. The CDR3 bases are TGTGCCAGCAGCGCGCAAACAGGGGCTGGGGCCAACGTCCTGACTTTC.

This chain joins TRBV25-1 and TRBJ2-5; no clear D gene. The CDR3 consists of 11 residues. V gave up 6 bases and J gave up 1 base, with 3 bases separating them. The germline CDR1 and CDR2 sequences are MGHDK and SYGVNS. The CDR3 reads CASRIQETQYF. The DNA of the CDR3 is TGTGCCAGCAGAATCCAAGAGACCCAGTACTTC.